The 12 T cell receptor beta chains listed next were all sequenced from one sample in a study of CD8 T cells in Susac syndrome. The authors reverse transcribed roughly 0.5 to 1 ug RNA with random hexamers. Using its own MiXCR run on the immunoSEQ multiplex PCR reads, TCRdb lists one record per CDR3 protein. The sample consists of approximately 80,000 distinct CDR3 sequences, approximately 93% of them appearing once. The sequencing sample was made of CD8+ T cells from PBMCs. The receptors were gathered from a human donor with Susac syndrome.

The chain joins TRBV14 to TRBJ2-1; TRBD1 might be the D (5 bases). Between the trimmed V and J ends, which lost 4 bases and 3 bases, there was a span of 16 bases. Germline-derived CDR1 and CDR2 are SGHDN and FVKESK. The CDR3 sequence is 16 residues long. In DNA form, the CDR3 reads TGTGCCAGCAGCCCACAAAGGGCAGGGATCTACAATGAGCAGTTCTTC. Translated: CASSPQRAGIYNEQFF.

The gene calls are TRBV3-1 and TRBJ1-4, with unresolved D. The germline CDR1 and CDR2 sequences are LGHDT and YNNKEL (reference sequence). The CDR3 consists of 14 residues. V was cut by 5 bases and J by 5 bases, with 12 bases left in between. The CDR3: CASSLPQENEKLFF. CDR3 DNA: TGTGCCAGCAGCTTGCCCCAGGAAAATGAAAAACTGTTTTTT.

The chain combines TRBV29-1 with TRBJ2-2, with TRBD1 matching 9 bases. CDR1 SQVTM and CDR2 ANQGSEA come from the germline V gene. After removal of 5 bases from V and 6 bases from J, the junction contained 4 bases not matched to a gene. This CDR3 has 13 residues. The CDR3 nucleotides are TGCAGCGTTCGGACAGGGGATGCCGGGGAGCTGTTTTTT. Translated, it gives CSVRTGDAGELFF.

This chain uses TRBV2 with TRBJ2-7; the match to TRBD1 covers 10 bases. Germline-derived CDR1 and CDR2 are SNHLY and FYNNEI. The CDR3 loop spans 14 amino acids. V gave up 8 bases and J gave up 5 bases; unmatched junction bases: 9. This CDR3 reads CASARDRGLDEQYF. Written as DNA, the CDR3 is TGTGCCAGCGCCCGGGACAGGGGTCTAGACGAGCAGTACTTC.

V and J are TRBV15 and TRBJ2-3, with a weak D call TRBD2 (6 bases). Germline CDR1 and CDR2: LNHNV and YYDKDF (reference sequence). Trimming removed 5 bases at V and 2 bases at J, with 11 bases between. This CDR3 spans 14 amino acids. The chain's CDR3 is CATSAGGSTDTQYF. The CDR3 nucleotides read TGTGCCACCAGCGCCGGGGGTTCCACAGATACGCAGTATTTT.

The V gene is TRBV12-3 or TRBV12-4, the J gene TRBJ2-1; 8 positions agree with TRBD2. Trimming took 7 bases from V and 6 from J; bases not matched to a gene: 11. The CDR3 is 15 amino acids. The CDR3 DNA follows: TGTGCCAGCACCCCGGGTAGCGGGGCCCCCAATGAGCAGTTCTTC. Its translation is CASTPGSGAPNEQFF.

V is TRBV12-5 and J is TRBJ2-1, with D unclear. The CDR3 runs 9 residues. V lost 7 bases and J lost 14, with 9 bases in between. Germline V gene lookup returns CDR1 LGHNT and CDR2 FRNRAP. As DNA, the CDR3 is TGTGCTAGTGCCTCGCTTGAGTTCTTC. It encodes CASASLEFF.

The CDR3 DNA is TGCGCCAGCAGCTTGGGGCGACAGAGCTCCTATAATTCACCCCTCCACTTT. This gives the protein CASSLGRQSSYNSPLHF. This sequence joins TRBV5-1 and TRBJ1-6; a weak D match, TRBD1 (5 bases). The V gene's germline CDR1 is SGHRS and CDR2 YFSETQ. V was clipped by 0 bases and J by 0 bases, with 10 bases between them. There are 17 residues in the CDR3.

This chain uses TRBV9 with TRBJ2-6, with 11 bases aligning to TRBD1. Trimming took 3 bases from V and 2 from J; bases not matched to a gene: 4. The CDR3 covers 17 residues. Germline V gives CDR1 SGDLS, CDR2 YYNGEE. The CDR3 nucleotides read TGTGCCAGCAGCGCGGGACAGGGGGAAACTGGGGCCAACGTCCTGACTTTC. Encoded protein: CASSAGQGETGANVLTF. Full variable domain (rest looked up from reference TRBV9 and TRBJ2-6): DSGVTQTPKHLITATGQRVTLRCSPRSGDLSVYWYQQSLDQGLQFLIQYYNGEERAKGNILERFSAQQFPDLHSELNLSSLELGDSALYFCASSAGQGETGANVLTFGAGSRLTVL.

The V call is TRBV6-6, the J call TRBJ2-7, with 7 nucleotides matching TRBD1. CDR3 length: 15 amino acids. V shed 0 bases, J shed 3 bases, and the junction held 5 bases outside the gene matches. From germline, CDR1 is MNHNY and CDR2 SVGAGI (reference sequence). The CDR3 protein is CASSYSEGGNYEQYF. The CDR3 DNA follows: TGTGCCAGCAGTTACTCGGAAGGGGGCAACTACGAGCAGTACTTC.

This sequence joins TRBV9 and TRBJ2-5; the D is unclear. Per the germline V gene, CDR1 is SGDLS and CDR2 is YYNGEE. V dropped 3 bases and J dropped 1 base, with 10 bases sitting between them. This CDR3 has 14 amino acids. The CDR3 DNA follows: TGTGCCAGCAGCGCATCGGGTAGCCAAGAGACCCAGTACTTC. Translation gives CASSASGSQETQYF.

This rearrangement joins TRBV7-8 to TRBJ2-1; no definite D call. CDR3 size: 14 residues. Germline V CDR1 and CDR2: SGHVS, FQNEAQ. The V end was cut by 0 bases, the J end by 8 bases, with 11 bases between. The CDR3, as DNA: TGTGCCAGCAGCTTAGCAGGCCGTTTAGATGAGCAGTTCTTC. Protein: CASSLAGRLDEQFF. Full variable domain (rest looked up from reference TRBV7-8 and TRBJ2-1): GAGVSQSPRYKVAKRGQDVALRCDPISGHVSLFWYQQALGQGPEFLTYFQNEAQLDKSGLPSDRFFAERPEGSVSTLKIQRTQQEDSAVYLCASSLAGRLDEQFFGPGTRLTVL.